This T cell receptor beta chain was recorded in a study of blood T cell repertoires in COVID-19. On the study more broadly: Whether acute or convalescent, the COVID-19 samples came from the United States, Italy and Spain.

V shed 3 bases and J 2 bases; nucleotides not matched to a gene: 7. Germline lookup yields CDR1 LNHDA and CDR2 SQIVND (reference sequence). The CDR3 spans 15 residues. Repertoires were generated with immunoSEQ multiplex PCR, while TCRdb's copy carries only in-frame clones and drops some. The data contain about 160,000 clones, over 75% of them singletons. The chain links TRBV19 to TRBJ2-7; 7 bases map to TRBD1. Sequences were obtained from peripheral blood. This receptor was identified in a man aged 60-69 years who had recovered from COVID-19. The CDR3 sequence is CASSITGTATYEQYF. The CDR3, as DNA: TGTGCCAGTAGTATCACCGGGACAGCGACCTACGAGCAGTACTTC. The full variable domain, its missing parts supplied by reference TRBV19 and TRBJ2-7, is DGGITQSPKYLFRKEGQNVTLSCEQNLNHDAMYWYRQDPGQGLRLIYYSQIVNDFQKGDIAEGYSVSREKKESFPLTVTSAQKNPTAFYLCASSITGTATYEQYFGPGTRLTVT.